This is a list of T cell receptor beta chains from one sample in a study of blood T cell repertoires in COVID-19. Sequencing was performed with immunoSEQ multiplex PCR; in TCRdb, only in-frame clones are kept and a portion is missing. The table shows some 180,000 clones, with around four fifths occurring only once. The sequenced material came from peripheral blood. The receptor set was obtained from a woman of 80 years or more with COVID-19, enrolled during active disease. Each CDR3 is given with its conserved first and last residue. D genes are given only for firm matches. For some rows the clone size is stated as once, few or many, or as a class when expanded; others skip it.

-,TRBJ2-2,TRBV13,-,CASSFQQRIPNTGELFF,TGTGCCAGCAGCTTTCAGCAGCGGATACCGAACACCGGGGAGCTGTTTTTT
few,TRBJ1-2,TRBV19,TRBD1,CASSRQGNYGYTF,TGTGCCAGTAGCCGACAGGGTAACTATGGCTACACCTTC
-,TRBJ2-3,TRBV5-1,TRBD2,CASSLVASGGTDTQYF,TGCGCCAGCAGCTTGGTGGCTAGCGGGGGAACAGATACGCAGTATTTT
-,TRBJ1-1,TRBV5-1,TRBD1,CASSPDRGAEAFF,TGCGCCAGCAGCCCAGACAGGGGCGCTGAAGCTTTCTTT
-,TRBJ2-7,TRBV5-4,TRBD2,CASSPGLAPLYEQYF,TGTGCCAGCAGCCCGGGACTAGCGCCTCTATACGAGCAGTACTTC
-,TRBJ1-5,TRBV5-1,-,CASSLSGDQPQHF,TGCGCCAGCAGCTTGTCAGGGGATCAGCCCCAGCATTTT
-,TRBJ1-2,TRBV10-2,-,CASSESRVSYGYTF,TGCGCCAGCAGTGAGTCACGGGTGTCCTATGGCTACACCTTC
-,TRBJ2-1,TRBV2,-,CASKTSNEQFF,TGTGCCAGCAAGACATCCAATGAGCAGTTCTTC
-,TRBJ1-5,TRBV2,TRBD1,CASSPDRGDQPQHF,TGTGCCAGCAGCCCGGACAGGGGAGATCAGCCCCAGCATTTT
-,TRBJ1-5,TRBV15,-,CATSREIINQPQHF,TGTGCCACCAGCAGAGAAATTATAAATCAGCCCCAGCATTTT
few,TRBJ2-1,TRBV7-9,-,CASNLRGGLTYNEQFF,TGTGCCAGCAACCTGAGGGGCGGACTAACTTACAATGAGCAGTTCTTC
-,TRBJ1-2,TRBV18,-,CASSSPNAGAFYGYTF,TGTGCCAGCTCATCGCCGAACGCAGGGGCGTTCTATGGCTACACCTTC
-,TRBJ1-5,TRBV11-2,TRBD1,CASRGTGPGNQPQHF,TGTGCCAGCAGAGGGACAGGGCCGGGCAATCAGCCCCAGCATTTT
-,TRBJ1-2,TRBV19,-,CASSILRVVYTF,TGTGCCAGTAGTATTCTGAGGGTTGTCTACACCTTC
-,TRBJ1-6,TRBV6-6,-,CASRWEPGVDSPLHF,TGTGCCAGCAGATGGGAGCCTGGTGTGGATTCACCCCTCCACTTT
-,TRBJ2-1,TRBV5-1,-,CASSLPGGRHERTYNEQFF,TGCGCCAGCAGCTTGCCCGGGGGTCGTCACGAGCGGACCTACAATGAGCAGTTCTTC
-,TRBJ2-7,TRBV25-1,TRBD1,CASGNDRGPYEQYF,TGTGCCAGCGGGAACGACAGGGGTCCCTACGAGCAGTACTTC
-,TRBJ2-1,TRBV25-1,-,CASSEYKAGYNEQFF,TGTGCCAGCAGTGAATATAAGGCAGGTTACAATGAGCAGTTCTTC
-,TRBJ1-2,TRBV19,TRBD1,CASSITGGLYGYTF,TGTGCCAGTAGTATCACAGGGGGTCTCTATGGCTACACCTTC
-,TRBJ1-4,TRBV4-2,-,CASGEIGEKLFF,TGTGCCAGCGGGGAGATAGGGGAAAAACTGTTTTTT
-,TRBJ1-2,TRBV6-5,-,CASSAGAGDGYGYTF,TGTGCCAGCAGCGCAGGGGCAGGCGATGGGTATGGCTACACCTTC
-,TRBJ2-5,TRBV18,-,CASSPGLGETQYF,TGTGCCAGCTCACCCGGACTGGGGGAGACCCAGTACTTC
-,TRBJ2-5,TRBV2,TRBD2,CASSIQTSKETQYF,TGTGCCAGCAGTATACAGACTAGCAAGGAGACCCAGTACTTC
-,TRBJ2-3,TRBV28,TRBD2,CASSSPKAGGRYTQYF,TGTGCCAGCAGTTCCCCCAAAGCGGGAGGGAGGTATACGCAGTATTTT
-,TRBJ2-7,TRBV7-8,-,CASSVKAQGYEQYF,TGTGCCAGCAGCGTTAAGGCGCAGGGTTACGAGCAGTACTTC
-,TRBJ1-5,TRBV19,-,CASRTGNGNQPQHF,TGTGCCAGTAGAACAGGGAATGGCAATCAGCCCCAGCATTTT
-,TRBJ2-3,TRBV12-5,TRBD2,CASGLSSGGADTQYF,TGTGCTAGTGGTTTGAGTAGCGGGGGGGCAGATACGCAGTATTTT
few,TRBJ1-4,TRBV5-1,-,CASRRGAEGEKLFF,TGCGCCAGCCGGCGAGGGGCGGAGGGTGAAAAACTGTTTTTT
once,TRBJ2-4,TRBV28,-,CASSLGGQESNIQYF,TGTGCCAGCAGTTTGGGAGGACAGGAGTCAAACATTCAGTACTTC
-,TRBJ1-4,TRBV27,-,CASSRRGREKLFF,TGTGCCAGCAGTCGCAGGGGCCGTGAAAAACTGTTTTTT
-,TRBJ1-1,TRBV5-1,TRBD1,CASSDRTGGAGTEAFF,TGCGCCAGCAGCGACCGGACAGGGGGCGCGGGCACTGAAGCTTTCTTT
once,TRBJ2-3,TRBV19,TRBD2,CASSIGLAPDTQYF,TGTGCCAGTAGTATCGGACTAGCCCCAGATACGCAGTATTTT
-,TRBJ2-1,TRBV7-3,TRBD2,CASSLGGTSGHPRAYNEQFF,TGTGCCAGCAGCTTAGGCGGGACTAGCGGACACCCGCGCGCCTACAATGAGCAGTTCTTC
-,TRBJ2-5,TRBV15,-,CATSRVTGQETQYF,TGTGCCACCAGCAGAGTGACAGGCCAAGAGACCCAGTACTTC
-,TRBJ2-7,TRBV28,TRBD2,CASSRQGTGGAYEQYF,TGTGCCAGCAGCCGCCAAGGAACGGGAGGAGCCTACGAGCAGTACTTC
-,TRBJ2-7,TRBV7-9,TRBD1,CASSLARGVRGFVEQYF,TGTGCCAGCAGCTTAGCGCGAGGAGTCAGGGGGTTTGTCGAGCAGTACTTC
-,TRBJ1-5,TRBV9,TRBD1,CASSATTGVSNQPQHF,TGTGCCAGCAGTGCCACCACAGGGGTCAGCAATCAGCCCCAGCATTTT
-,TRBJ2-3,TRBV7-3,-,CASSPTASDTQYF,TGTGCCAGCAGCCCGACAGCCTCAGATACGCAGTATTTT
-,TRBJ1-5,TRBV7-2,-,CASSLRGLGQPQHF,TGTGCCAGCAGCTTAAGAGGTCTTGGTCAGCCCCAGCATTTT
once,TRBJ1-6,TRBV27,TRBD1,CASNRRSTGGEGPLHF,TGTGCCAGCAACCGCCGCTCAACAGGGGGGGAAGGCCCCCTCCACTTT